This TCR gamma chain was found in a study of gamma-delta T cells after stem cell transplantation. V was pared by 5 bases and J by 4 bases, with 5 bases of the junction left unmatched. This CDR3 spans 16 amino acids. Germline CDR1 GITISATS, CDR2 ISYDGTV (reference sequence). TCRdb made new clone calls on the RT-PCR reads using CATT. The table lists 3,000 to 4,500 gamma-chain clones, under 5% of them singletons. In this sample, this clone turned up a few times. This chain uses TRGV9 with TRGJP. The source material was gamma-delta T cells. The receptor was isolated from a human donor. It is not recorded whose cells these are; they may come from a transplant donor. CDR3 in amino acids: CALWGYQELGKKIKVF. CDR3 in DNA: TGTGCCTTGTGGGGATATCAAGAGTTGGGCAAAAAAATCAAGGTATTT.